This T cell receptor beta chain comes out of a study of blood T cell repertoires in COVID-19 (dated by TCRdb to the early 2020s). As for the study more broadly: The collaborator samples originated in the United States, Italy and Spain and spanned the acute and convalescent phases of COVID-19. The material from the prospective study consisted of cDNA or gDNA derived from T cells, B-cell-depleted T cells, or PBMCs. Subjects who had been exposed to COVID-19, were actively infected with it, or had recovered from it provided the deeply sampled blood TCRbeta repertoires that made up the dataset. The repertoires were made available in a free public database intended to serve as a resource for research on the immune response to SARS-CoV-2. The samples were drawn from two sources: the first 160 participants of the ongoing ImmuneRACE study, and over 950 subjects contributed by 6 global collaborators. Sample metadata almost always included a de-identified subject ID, COVID-19 status, age in years and sex. Where HLA class I and class II types were available, the types were taken from metadata supplied by the sample provider, not from assay-based typing.

TCRbeta CDR3 regions were amplified from genomic DNA by means of the immunoSEQ Assay, a bias-controlled multiplex PCR. The authors processed their data as follows. The number of nucleated cells in each sample was estimated from the amplification of reference gene primers within the assay. Sequence reads were collapsed and filtered to measure the absolute abundance of every unique TCRbeta CDR3 rearrangement. For each sample, productive Simpson clonality was calculated as the square root of Simpson's diversity index across productive rearrangements. Held by TCRdb, this immuneACCESS table contains in-frame sequences only and omits some clones. Under half of the omission traces to an unresolved V gene where checked; the cause of the rest is unknown. The V and J calls and clone size are taken from that table; D and trimming were inferred from the DNA. Recorded for this sample are tens of thousands of clones; roughly 91% of them occurred a single time. The ten top clones hold 1.5% to 2% of the sample.

Details on this clone: Its antigen has not been determined. Base qualities are missing; no much larger clone stands one base away.

The collaborating institutions used their own protocols to collect whole blood in K2EDTA tubes. For TCRbeta analysis, collaborators shipped samples in one of three forms: frozen whole blood, isolated PBMCs, or DNA extracted from either of those sample types. The germline V gene (reference sequence) specifies LNHDA as CDR1 and SQIVND as CDR2. At the junction V is shortened by 1 base and J by 3 bases, with 10 bases in between. Including the terminal cysteine and phenylalanine, the CDR3 comprises 15 residues. The sequence is cut down to CDR3 DNA, 45 bases in frame from base 1. Study-level results and caveats: The amount of clinical and demographic metadata varied by source and participant and was provided uncurated.

Material: peripheral blood. This receptor was identified in a woman in her fifties or sixties in a cohort sampled during active COVID-19. The rearrangement joined TRBV19 to TRBJ1-5, with the D gene not confidently named. Read as DNA, the sequence is TGTGCCAGTAGTATAGGGCGTAGACTCAATCAGCCCCAGCATTTT. This sequence encodes CASSIGRRLNQPQHF. The entire variable domain, with the stretches around the CDR3 drawn from the reference TRBV19 and TRBJ1-5 proteins, is DGGITQSPKYLFRKEGQNVTLSCEQNLNHDAMYWYRQDPGQGLRLIYYSQIVNDFQKGDIAEGYSVSREKKESFPLTVTSAQKNPTAFYLCASSIGRRLNQPQHFGDGTRLSIL.